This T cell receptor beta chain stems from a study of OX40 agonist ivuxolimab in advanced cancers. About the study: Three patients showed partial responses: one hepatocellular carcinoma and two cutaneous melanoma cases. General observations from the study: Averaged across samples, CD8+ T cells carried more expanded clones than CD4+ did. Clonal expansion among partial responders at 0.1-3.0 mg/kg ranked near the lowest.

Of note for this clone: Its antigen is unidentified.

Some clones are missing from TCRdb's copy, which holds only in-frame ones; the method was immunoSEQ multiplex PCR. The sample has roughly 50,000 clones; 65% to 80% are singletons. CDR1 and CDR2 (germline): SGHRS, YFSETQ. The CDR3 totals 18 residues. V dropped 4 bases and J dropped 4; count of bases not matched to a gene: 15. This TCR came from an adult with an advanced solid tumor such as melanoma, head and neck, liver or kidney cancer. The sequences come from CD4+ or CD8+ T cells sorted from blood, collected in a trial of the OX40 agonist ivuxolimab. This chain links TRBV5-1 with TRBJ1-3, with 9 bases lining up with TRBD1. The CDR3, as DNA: TGCGCCAGCAGCCTCGTGGGGAGACAGGGGGGATCCGGAAACACCATATATTTT. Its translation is CASSLVGRQGGSGNTIYF.